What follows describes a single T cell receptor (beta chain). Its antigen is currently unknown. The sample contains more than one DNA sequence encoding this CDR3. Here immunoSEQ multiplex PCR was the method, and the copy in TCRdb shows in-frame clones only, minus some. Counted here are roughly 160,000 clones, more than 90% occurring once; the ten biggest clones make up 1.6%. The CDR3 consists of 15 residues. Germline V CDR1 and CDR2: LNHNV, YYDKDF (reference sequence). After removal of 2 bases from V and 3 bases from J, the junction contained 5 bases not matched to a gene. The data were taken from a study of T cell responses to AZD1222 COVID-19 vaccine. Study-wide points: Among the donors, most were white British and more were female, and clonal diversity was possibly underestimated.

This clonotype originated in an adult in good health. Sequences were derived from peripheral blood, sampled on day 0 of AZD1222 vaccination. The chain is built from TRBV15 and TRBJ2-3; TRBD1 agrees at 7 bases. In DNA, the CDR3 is TGTGCCACCAGCAGAAGGCAGGGGGTAACAGATACGCAGTATTTT. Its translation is CATSRRQGVTDTQYF.